This section outlines one T cell receptor beta chain sequence together with its context. This record comes from a study of blood T cell repertoires in COVID-19. Study at large: PBMCs, B-cell-depleted T cells, or T cells were the source of the cDNA or gDNA that made up the material.

Sequenced by immunoSEQ multiplex PCR; TCRdb stores in-frame clones only, minus some. The table lists roughly 250,000 clones, roughly 83% of them singletons. Sequencing used peripheral blood. The sequence derives from a woman between 45 and 60 years old with acute or convalescent COVID-19.

CDR3 sequence (DNA): TGTGCCAGCAGCCCTGCTAGCGACGAGCAGTACTTC. It is translated as CASSPASDEQYF. The chain has TRBV6-2 or TRBV6-3 and TRBJ2-7; D is possibly TRBD2 (6 bases). This CDR3 contains 12 residues. V was trimmed by 6 bases and J by 5 bases, leaving 11 bases between them. CDR1 and CDR2 (germline): MNHEY, SVGEGT.